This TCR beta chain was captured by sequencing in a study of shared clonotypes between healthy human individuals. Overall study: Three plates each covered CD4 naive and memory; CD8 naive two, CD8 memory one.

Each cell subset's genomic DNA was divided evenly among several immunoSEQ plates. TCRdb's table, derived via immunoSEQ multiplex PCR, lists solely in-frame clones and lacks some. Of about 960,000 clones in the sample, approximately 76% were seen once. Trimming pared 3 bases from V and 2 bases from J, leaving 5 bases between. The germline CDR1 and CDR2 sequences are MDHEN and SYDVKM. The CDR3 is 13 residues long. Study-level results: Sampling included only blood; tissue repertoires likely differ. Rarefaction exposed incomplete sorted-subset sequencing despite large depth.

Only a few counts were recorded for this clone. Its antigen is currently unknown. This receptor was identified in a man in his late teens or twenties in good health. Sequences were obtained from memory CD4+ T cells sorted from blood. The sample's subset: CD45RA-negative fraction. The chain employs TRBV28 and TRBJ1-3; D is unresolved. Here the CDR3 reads CASSLGTGNTIYF. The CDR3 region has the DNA TGTGCCAGCAGTTTGGGGACTGGAAACACCATATATTTT.